This is a list of T cell receptor beta chains from one sample in a study of beta chain features in type 1 diabetes. Here immunoSEQ multiplex PCR was the method, and the copy in TCRdb shows in-frame clones only, minus some. The repertoire has 860,000 or so clones, around a sixth of them found once; the top ten carry 0.02% to 0.025%. The sequencing input was naive CD4+ T cells from blood. All receptors derive from a woman under 30 in good health. Each CDR3 is given with its conserved first and last residue. Only part of the rows carry a size: once, few, many, or a class if the clone is expanded.

J gene: TRBJ2-1; V gene: TRBV10-3; clone size: .; CDR3 protein: CAISPSVGAGAYNEQFF
J gene: TRBJ2-7; V gene: TRBV2; clone size: few; CDR3 protein: CASSEAPISEQYF
J gene: TRBJ2-1; V gene: TRBV6-5; clone size: few; CDR3 protein: CASRIAAPSYNEQFF
J gene: TRBJ2-2; V gene: TRBV7-9; clone size: .; CDR3 protein: CASSLRFRWGAGTGELFF
J gene: TRBJ2-7; V gene: TRBV15; clone size: few; CDR3 protein: CATSREIAGGPHYEQYF
J gene: TRBJ2-7; V gene: TRBV7-2; clone size: few; CDR3 protein: CASSLRRGSYEQYF
J gene: TRBJ1-2; V gene: TRBV18; clone size: .; CDR3 protein: CASSPDRDYGYTF
J gene: TRBJ2-2; V gene: TRBV4-1; clone size: .; CDR3 protein: CASSLTRFGELFF
J gene: TRBJ2-2; V gene: TRBV7-2; clone size: few; CDR3 protein: CASSFIRTGGELFF
J gene: TRBJ2-1; V gene: TRBV9; clone size: .; CDR3 protein: CASSVSGTSGLSYNEQFF
J gene: TRBJ2-1; V gene: TRBV6-1; clone size: .; CDR3 protein: CASATSGIYNEQFF
J gene: TRBJ1-6; V gene: TRBV11-2; clone size: few; CDR3 protein: CASSPPYRSPLHF
J gene: TRBJ1-2; V gene: TRBV4-3; clone size: few; CDR3 protein: CASSQEQGYGYTF
J gene: TRBJ2-1; V gene: TRBV6-5; clone size: .; CDR3 protein: CASNSGTGVFSEQFF
J gene: TRBJ2-1; V gene: TRBV10-3; clone size: few; CDR3 protein: CAISEPPGADNNEQFF
J gene: TRBJ2-3; V gene: TRBV9; clone size: few; CDR3 protein: CASSVGATRQGGTQYF
J gene: TRBJ1-3; V gene: TRBV2; clone size: few; CDR3 protein: CASSLQGPSSGNTIYF
J gene: TRBJ2-7; V gene: TRBV7-2; clone size: .; CDR3 protein: CASRETSGRGEQYF
J gene: TRBJ2-7; V gene: TRBV9; clone size: .; CDR3 protein: CASSAGLAGPEVTYEQYF
J gene: TRBJ1-1; V gene: TRBV4-2; clone size: .; CDR3 protein: CASSQDPGQGLPEAFF
J gene: TRBJ2-1; V gene: TRBV7-2; clone size: few; CDR3 protein: CASSFNGWANNEQFF
J gene: TRBJ1-2; V gene: TRBV28; clone size: .; CDR3 protein: CASSHPTGSYYGYTF
J gene: TRBJ1-2; V gene: TRBV28; clone size: .; CDR3 protein: CASSFGQGPYGYTF
J gene: TRBJ2-1; V gene: TRBV21-1; clone size: few; CDR3 protein: CASPSGQFF
J gene: TRBJ1-2; V gene: TRBV29-1; clone size: few; CDR3 protein: CSVEDRAGSRNYGYTF
J gene: TRBJ2-1; V gene: TRBV27; clone size: .; CDR3 protein: CASSGREGRNEQFF
J gene: TRBJ2-5; V gene: TRBV19; clone size: .; CDR3 protein: CASSPGTAPSTQYF
J gene: TRBJ2-4; V gene: TRBV29-1; clone size: few; CDR3 protein: CSVPGLGKNIQYF
J gene: TRBJ2-3; V gene: TRBV25-1; clone size: few; CDR3 protein: CASKKRSSTDTQYF
J gene: TRBJ2-5; V gene: TRBV4-2; clone size: once; CDR3 protein: CASSQGRDRALQETQYF
J gene: TRBJ2-1; V gene: TRBV27; clone size: .; CDR3 protein: CASSQTFRGAYTPSYNEQFF
J gene: TRBJ2-3; V gene: TRBV5-1; clone size: .; CDR3 protein: CASSSGGWSGTDTQYF
J gene: TRBJ2-3; V gene: TRBV6-1; clone size: few; CDR3 protein: CASRASGRGDTQYF
J gene: TRBJ2-1; V gene: TRBV7-2; clone size: few; CDR3 protein: CASSFTGTSRNEQFF
J gene: TRBJ2-1; V gene: TRBV5-1; clone size: few; CDR3 protein: CASSLPGLASYNEQFF
J gene: TRBJ1-4; V gene: TRBV4-3; clone size: .; CDR3 protein: CASSQEEGFSGKLFF
J gene: TRBJ1-5; V gene: TRBV7-8; clone size: .; CDR3 protein: CASSLNSGNQPQHF
J gene: TRBJ2-5; V gene: TRBV2; clone size: .; CDR3 protein: CASSPDRLRGETQYF
J gene: TRBJ2-1; V gene: TRBV4-2; clone size: few; CDR3 protein: CASSQVGTVDYNEQFF
J gene: TRBJ2-7; V gene: TRBV28; clone size: few; CDR3 protein: CASSLLVGETHEQYF
J gene: TRBJ2-1; V gene: TRBV6-1; clone size: .; CDR3 protein: CASSSPGLYNEQFF
J gene: TRBJ2-3; V gene: TRBV7-2; clone size: .; CDR3 protein: CASSPSGNRPNTQYF
J gene: TRBJ1-2; V gene: TRBV6-5; clone size: few; CDR3 protein: CASTEASRNYGYTF
J gene: TRBJ1-1; V gene: TRBV9; clone size: .; CDR3 protein: CASSVPLRAGGTEAFF
J gene: TRBJ2-7; V gene: TRBV7-3; clone size: few; CDR3 protein: CASSASGSEQYF
J gene: TRBJ1-1; V gene: TRBV25-1; clone size: few; CDR3 protein: CASSPSGMNTEAFF
J gene: TRBJ2-5; V gene: TRBV5-6; clone size: .; CDR3 protein: CASSLLLAGGRETQYF
J gene: TRBJ1-2; V gene: TRBV29-1; clone size: .; CDR3 protein: CSVDRGGGYTF
J gene: TRBJ1-2; V gene: TRBV11-1; clone size: .; CDR3 protein: CASKQTGPNYGYTF
J gene: TRBJ2-4; V gene: TRBV2; clone size: few; CDR3 protein: CASSEASLWGIQYF
J gene: TRBJ2-4; V gene: TRBV7-2; clone size: .; CDR3 protein: CASTFGVAKNIQYF
J gene: TRBJ2-1; V gene: TRBV21-1; clone size: few; CDR3 protein: CASSRRQSMGENGQFF
J gene: TRBJ2-2; V gene: TRBV5-4; clone size: .; CDR3 protein: CASSLAREGSGELFF
J gene: TRBJ2-1; V gene: TRBV28; clone size: .; CDR3 protein: CATTPYNEQFF
J gene: TRBJ1-1; V gene: TRBV5-6; clone size: .; CDR3 protein: CASSFGGRGAFF
J gene: TRBJ2-1; V gene: TRBV7-3; clone size: few; CDR3 protein: CASSLTSNSYNEQFF